The source of this TCR beta chain is a study of CXCR3-negative and CXCR3-positive naive CD8 T cells. Study-level points and caveats: Diversity was high in both naive subsets and much lower in memory cells. Higher TRB CDR3 hydrophobicity marked CXCR3-positive naive cells relative to CXCR3-negative naive cells.

The method, 5' RACE with UMI labels, was used to prepare the TRB cDNA libraries. TCRdb reprocessed the 5' RACE reads and reports one entry per CDR3 protein, with no DNA. This sample's clone table lists about 130,000 distinct CDR3 sequences. Regarding this clonotype: Antigen: not known.

This CDR3 is built from 14 residues. CDR1 and CDR2 (germline): MNHEY, SVGEGT. Sequencing used naive CXCR3+ CD8+ T cells from blood. Subset specified: CD45RO-CCR7+CD27+CD95- naive CD8+ T cells expressing CXCR3 (TNR3+). This chain uses TRBV6-2 or TRBV6-3 with TRBJ2-7; as DNA is missing, the TRBD2 call by TCRdb cannot be tested. The sequence was collected from a human donor in good health. Some clones in this sample may be carry-over from other donors' samples. The CDR3 loop is CASLTAGTSYEQYF.